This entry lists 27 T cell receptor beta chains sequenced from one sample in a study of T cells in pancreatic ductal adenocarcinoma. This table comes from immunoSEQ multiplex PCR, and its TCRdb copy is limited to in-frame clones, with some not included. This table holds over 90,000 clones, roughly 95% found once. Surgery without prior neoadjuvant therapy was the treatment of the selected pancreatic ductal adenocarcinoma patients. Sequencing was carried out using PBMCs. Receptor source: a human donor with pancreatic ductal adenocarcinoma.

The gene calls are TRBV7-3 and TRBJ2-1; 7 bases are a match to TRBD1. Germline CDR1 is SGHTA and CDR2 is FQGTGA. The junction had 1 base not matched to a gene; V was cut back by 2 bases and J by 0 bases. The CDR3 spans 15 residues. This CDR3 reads CASSLDRASYNEQFF. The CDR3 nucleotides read TGTGCCAGCAGCTTAGACAGGGCCTCCTACAATGAGCAGTTCTTC.

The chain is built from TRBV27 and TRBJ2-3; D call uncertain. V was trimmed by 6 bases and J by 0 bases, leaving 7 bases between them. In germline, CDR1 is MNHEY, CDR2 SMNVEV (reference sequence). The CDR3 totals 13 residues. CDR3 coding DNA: TGTGCCAGCAGGTCTTTCAGCACAGATACGCAGTATTTT. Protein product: CASRSFSTDTQYF.

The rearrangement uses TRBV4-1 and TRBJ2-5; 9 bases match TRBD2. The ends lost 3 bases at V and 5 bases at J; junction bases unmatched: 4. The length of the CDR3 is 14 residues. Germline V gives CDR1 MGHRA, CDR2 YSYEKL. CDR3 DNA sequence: TGCGCCAGCAGCCAGGTCACTAGCGGGGAGACCCAGTACTTC. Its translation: CASSQVTSGETQYF.

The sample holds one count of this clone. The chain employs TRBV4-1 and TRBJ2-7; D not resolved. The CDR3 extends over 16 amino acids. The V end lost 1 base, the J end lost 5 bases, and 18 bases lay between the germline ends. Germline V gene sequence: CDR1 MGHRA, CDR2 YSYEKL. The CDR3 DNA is TGCGCCAGCAGCCAAGCACCGGGTCTCCCAAGCGACGAGCAGTACTTC. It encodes CASSQAPGLPSDEQYF.

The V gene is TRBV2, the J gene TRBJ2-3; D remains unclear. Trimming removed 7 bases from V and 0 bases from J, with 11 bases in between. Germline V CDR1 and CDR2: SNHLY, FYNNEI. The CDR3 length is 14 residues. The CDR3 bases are TGTGCCAGCACCGCGTACCTGAGCACAGATACGCAGTATTTT. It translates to CASTAYLSTDTQYF.

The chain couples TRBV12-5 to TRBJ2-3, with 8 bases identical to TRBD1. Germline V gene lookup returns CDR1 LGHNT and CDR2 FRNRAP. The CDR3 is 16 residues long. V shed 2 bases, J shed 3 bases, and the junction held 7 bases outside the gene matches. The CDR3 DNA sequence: TGTGCTAGTGGTTTGCCAGGACAGGGAATGACAGATACGCAGTATTTT. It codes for CASGLPGQGMTDTQYF. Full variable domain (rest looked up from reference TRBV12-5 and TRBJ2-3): DARVTQTPRHKVTEMGQEVTMRCQPILGHNTVFWYRQTMMQGLELLAYFRNRAPLDDSGMPKDRFSAEMPDATLATLKIQPSEPRDSAVYFCASGLPGQGMTDTQYFGPGTRLTVL.

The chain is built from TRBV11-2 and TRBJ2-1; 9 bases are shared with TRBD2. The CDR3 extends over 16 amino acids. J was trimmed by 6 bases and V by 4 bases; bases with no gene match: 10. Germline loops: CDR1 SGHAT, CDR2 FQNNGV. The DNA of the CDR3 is TGTGCCAGCAGCTCACTAGCGGGCCCCCTTGGCAATGAGCAGTTCTTC. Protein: CASSSLAGPLGNEQFF.

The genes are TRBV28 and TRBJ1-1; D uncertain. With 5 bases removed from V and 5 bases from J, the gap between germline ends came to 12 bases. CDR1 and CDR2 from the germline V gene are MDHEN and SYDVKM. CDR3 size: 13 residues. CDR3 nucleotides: TGTGCCAGCAGTGCCCTCGGAGGGACTGAAGCTTTCTTT. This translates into CASSALGGTEAFF. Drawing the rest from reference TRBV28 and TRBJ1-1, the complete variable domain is DVKVTQSSRYLVKRTGEKVFLECVQDMDHENMFWYRQDPGLGLRLIYFSYDVKMKEKGDIPEGYSVSREKKERFSLILESASTNQTSMYLCASSALGGTEAFFGQGTRLTVV.

CDR3 residues: CASSIQVGSGNTIYF. The CDR3 coding sequence is TGTGCCAGTAGTATCCAAGTCGGCTCTGGAAACACCATATATTTT. V is TRBV19 and J is TRBJ1-3; unclear D gene. Germline CDR1 is LNHDA and CDR2 is SQIVND (reference sequence). The CDR3 runs to 15 residues. Trimming pared 3 bases from V and 0 bases from J, leaving 9 bases between. The variable domain in full, completed from reference TRBV19 and TRBJ1-3, reads DGGITQSPKYLFRKEGQNVTLSCEQNLNHDAMYWYRQDPGQGLRLIYYSQIVNDFQKGDIAEGYSVSREKKESFPLTVTSAQKNPTAFYLCASSIQVGSGNTIYFGEGSWLTVV.

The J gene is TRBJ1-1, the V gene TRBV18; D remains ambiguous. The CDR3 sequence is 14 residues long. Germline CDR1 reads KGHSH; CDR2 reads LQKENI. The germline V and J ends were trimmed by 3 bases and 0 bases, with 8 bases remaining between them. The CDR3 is CASSPEIMNTEAFF. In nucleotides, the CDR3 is TGTGCCAGCTCACCGGAGATCATGAACACTGAAGCTTTCTTT.

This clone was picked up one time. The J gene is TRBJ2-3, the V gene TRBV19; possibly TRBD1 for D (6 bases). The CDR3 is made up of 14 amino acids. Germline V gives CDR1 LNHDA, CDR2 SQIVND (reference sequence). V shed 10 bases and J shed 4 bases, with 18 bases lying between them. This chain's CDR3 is CAISPGDAADTQYF. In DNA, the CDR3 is TGTGCCATTTCTCCAGGGGACGCTGCAGATACGCAGTATTTT.

DNA for the CDR3: TGTGCCAGCTCACCCCCACGATTTAGCGGAGACTACAATGAGCAGTTCTTC. It yields the protein CASSPPRFSGDYNEQFF. The chain combines TRBV18 with TRBJ2-1, with D perhaps matching TRBD2 (6 bases). This CDR3 has 17 residues. V lost 3 bases to trimming and J lost 3 bases, with 18 bases between them. CDR1 is KGHSH, CDR2 LQKENI, per germline.

The CDR3 sequence is CSVGQGSYTDTQYF. CDR3 in DNA: TGCAGCGTTGGGCAGGGAAGTTACACAGATACGCAGTATTTT. The chain recombines TRBV29-1 with TRBJ2-3; TRBD1 is a possible D gene (5 bases). From germline, CDR1 is SQVTM and CDR2 ANQGSEA. This CDR3 region has 14 residues. V was pared by 4 bases and J by 2 bases, with 13 bases between.

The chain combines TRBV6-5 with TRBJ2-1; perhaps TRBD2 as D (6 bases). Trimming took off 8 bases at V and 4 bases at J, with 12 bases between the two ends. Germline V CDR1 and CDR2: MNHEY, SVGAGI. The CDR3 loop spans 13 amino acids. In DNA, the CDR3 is TGTGCCAGCTCGAGACTAGTGTACAATGAGCAGTTCTTC. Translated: CASSRLVYNEQFF.

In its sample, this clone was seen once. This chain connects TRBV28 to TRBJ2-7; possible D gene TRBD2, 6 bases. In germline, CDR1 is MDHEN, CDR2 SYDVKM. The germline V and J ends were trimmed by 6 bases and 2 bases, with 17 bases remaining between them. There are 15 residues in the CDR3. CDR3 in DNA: TGTGCCAGCAGCCGGGCGGGAAGTAACGCCTACGAGCAGTACTTC. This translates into CASSRAGSNAYEQYF.

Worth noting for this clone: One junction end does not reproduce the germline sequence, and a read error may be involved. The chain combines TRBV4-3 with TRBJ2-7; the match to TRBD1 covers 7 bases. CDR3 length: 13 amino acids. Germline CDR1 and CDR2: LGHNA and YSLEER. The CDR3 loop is CASSQDRGQYKNF. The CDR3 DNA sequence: TGCGCCAGCAGCCAAGATCGGGGACAGTACAAGAACTTC.

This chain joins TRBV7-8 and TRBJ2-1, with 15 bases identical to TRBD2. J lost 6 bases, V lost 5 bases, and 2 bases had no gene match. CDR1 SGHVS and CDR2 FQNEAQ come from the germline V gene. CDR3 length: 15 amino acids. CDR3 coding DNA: TGTGCCAGCAGCCAGGGACTAGCGGGAGGCAATGAGCAGTTCTTC. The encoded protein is CASSQGLAGGNEQFF.

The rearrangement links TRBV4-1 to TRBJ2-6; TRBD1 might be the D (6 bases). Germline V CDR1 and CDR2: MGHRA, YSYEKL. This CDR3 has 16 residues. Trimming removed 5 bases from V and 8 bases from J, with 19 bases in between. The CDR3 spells CASSSSPRGRSNVLTF. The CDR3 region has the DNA TGCGCCAGCAGCTCCAGCCCCAGGGGTCGGTCCAACGTCCTGACTTTC.

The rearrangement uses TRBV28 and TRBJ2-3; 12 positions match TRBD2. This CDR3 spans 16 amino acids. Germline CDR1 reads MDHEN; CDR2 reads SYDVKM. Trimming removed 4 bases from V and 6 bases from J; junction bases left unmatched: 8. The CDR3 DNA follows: TGTGCCAGCAGTTCGAGGACTAGCGGGGACCCCGATACGCAGTATTTT. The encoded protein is CASSSRTSGDPDTQYF.

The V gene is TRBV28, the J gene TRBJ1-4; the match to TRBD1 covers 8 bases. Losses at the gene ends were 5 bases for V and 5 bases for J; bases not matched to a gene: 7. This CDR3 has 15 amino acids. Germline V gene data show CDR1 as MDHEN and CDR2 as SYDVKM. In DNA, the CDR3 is TGTGCCAGCAGTGGGGGGGGACAGGCAAATGAAAAACTGTTTTTT. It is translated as CASSGGGQANEKLFF.

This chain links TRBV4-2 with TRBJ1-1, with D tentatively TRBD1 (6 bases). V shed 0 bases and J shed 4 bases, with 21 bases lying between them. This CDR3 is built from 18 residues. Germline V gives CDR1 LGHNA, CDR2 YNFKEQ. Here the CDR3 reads CASSQDGLRVEGGTEAFF. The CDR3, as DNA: TGTGCCAGCAGCCAAGATGGACTCCGGGTAGAAGGGGGCACTGAAGCTTTCTTT.

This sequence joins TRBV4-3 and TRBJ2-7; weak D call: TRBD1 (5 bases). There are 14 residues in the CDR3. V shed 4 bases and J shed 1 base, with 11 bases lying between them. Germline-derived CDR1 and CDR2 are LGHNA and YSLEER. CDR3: CASSRGHASYEQYF. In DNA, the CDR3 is TGCGCCAGCAGCCGAGGACACGCTTCCTACGAGCAGTACTTC.

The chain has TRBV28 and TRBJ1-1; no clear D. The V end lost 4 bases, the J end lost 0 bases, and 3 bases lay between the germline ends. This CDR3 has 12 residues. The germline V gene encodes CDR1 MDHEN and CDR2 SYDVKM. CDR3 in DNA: TGTGCCAGCAGTTCAGTGAACACTGAAGCTTTCTTT. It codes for CASSSVNTEAFF. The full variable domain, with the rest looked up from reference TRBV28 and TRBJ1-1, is DVKVTQSSRYLVKRTGEKVFLECVQDMDHENMFWYRQDPGLGLRLIYFSYDVKMKEKGDIPEGYSVSREKKERFSLILESASTNQTSMYLCASSSVNTEAFFGQGTRLTVV.

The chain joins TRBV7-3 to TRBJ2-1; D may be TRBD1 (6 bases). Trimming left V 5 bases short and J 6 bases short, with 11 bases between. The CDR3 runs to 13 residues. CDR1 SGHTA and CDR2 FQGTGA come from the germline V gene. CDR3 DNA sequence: TGTGCCAGCAGCGTTCCAGGGGCCAATGAGCAGTTCTTC. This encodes CASSVPGANEQFF.

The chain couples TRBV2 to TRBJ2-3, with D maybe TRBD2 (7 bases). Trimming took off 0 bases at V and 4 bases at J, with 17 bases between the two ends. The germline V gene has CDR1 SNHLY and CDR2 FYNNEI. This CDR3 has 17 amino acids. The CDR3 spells CASSEAPPGGGADTQYF. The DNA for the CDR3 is TGTGCCAGCAGTGAAGCGCCCCCGGGGGGCGGGGCAGATACGCAGTATTTT.

The CDR3: CASSSTGVTDTQYF. The CDR3 DNA reads TGTGCCAGCAGCTCGACAGGGGTCACAGATACGCAGTATTTT. The gene calls are TRBV5-8 and TRBJ2-3, with 8 positions matching TRBD1. With 3 bases clipped from V and 2 bases from J, the junction kept 2 bases outside the gene matches. The V gene's germline CDR1 is SGHTS and CDR2 YDEGEE. This CDR3 is built from 14 residues.

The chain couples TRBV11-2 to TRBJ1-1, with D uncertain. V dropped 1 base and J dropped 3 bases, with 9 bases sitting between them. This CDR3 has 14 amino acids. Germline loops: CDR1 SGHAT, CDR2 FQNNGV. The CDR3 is CASSLVAGDTEAFF. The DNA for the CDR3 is TGTGCCAGCAGCTTAGTTGCGGGAGACACTGAAGCTTTCTTT.